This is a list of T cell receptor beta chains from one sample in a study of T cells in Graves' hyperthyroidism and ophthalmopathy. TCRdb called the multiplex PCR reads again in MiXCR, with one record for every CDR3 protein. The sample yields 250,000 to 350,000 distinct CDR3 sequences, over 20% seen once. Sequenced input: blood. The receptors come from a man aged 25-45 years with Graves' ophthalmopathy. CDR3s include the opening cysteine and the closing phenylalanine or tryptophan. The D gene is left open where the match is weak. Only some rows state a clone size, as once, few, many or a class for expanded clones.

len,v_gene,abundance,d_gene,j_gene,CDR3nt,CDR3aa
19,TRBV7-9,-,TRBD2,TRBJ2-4,TGTGCCAGCAGCACTAGGCGGAGGGCTAGCGGGAGAGTGGAAAACATTCAGTACTTC,CASSTRRRASGRVENIQYF
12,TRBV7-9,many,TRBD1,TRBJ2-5,TGTGCCAGCCGGACAGGGGGAGAGACCCAGTACTTC,CASRTGGETQYF
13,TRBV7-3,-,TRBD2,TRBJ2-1,TGTGCCAGCGCGGGAGGGCCCTACAATGAGCAGTTCTTC,CASAGGPYNEQFF
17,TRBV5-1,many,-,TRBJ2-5,TGCGCCAGCAGCTTGAGCGGGCGACTCAACCTTCAAGAGACCCAGTACTTC,CASSLSGRLNLQETQYF
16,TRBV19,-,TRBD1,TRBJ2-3,TGTGCCAGTAGTTCCACCGGGACAGGACCCGGGGATACGCAGTATTTT,CASSSTGTGPGDTQYF
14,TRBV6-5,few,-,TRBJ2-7,TGTGCCAGCAGTTACGAGCAGGGGACCTACGAGCAGTACTTC,CASSYEQGTYEQYF
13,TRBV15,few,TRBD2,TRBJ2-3,TGTGCCACCCTTAGCGGGAGGGCAGATACGCAGTATTTT,CATLSGRADTQYF
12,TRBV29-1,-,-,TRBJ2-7,TGCAGCGTTGCCACCGCTGCCTACGAGCAGTACTTC,CSVATAAYEQYF
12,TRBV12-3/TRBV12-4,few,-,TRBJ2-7,TGTGCCAGCGGACCAGAACGGTACGAGCAGTACTTC,CASGPERYEQYF
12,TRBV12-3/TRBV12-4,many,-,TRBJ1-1,TGTGCCAGCGGCGTCTGGGGAACTGAAGCTTTCTTT,CASGVWGTEAFF
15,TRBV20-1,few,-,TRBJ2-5,TGCAGTGCTAGGCGTCCCGGCAGGCGCCAAGAGACCCAGTACTTC,CSARRPGRRQETQYF
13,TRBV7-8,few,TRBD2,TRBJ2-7,TGTGCCAGCAGCTTGAGCGGGAGGAACGAGCAGTACTTC,CASSLSGRNEQYF
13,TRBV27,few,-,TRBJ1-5,TGTGCCAGCAAACCGGCGGGAGGTCAGCCCCAGCATTTT,CASKPAGGQPQHF
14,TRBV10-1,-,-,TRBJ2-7,TGCGCCAACAAATTTGACGGATACCTATACGAGCAGTACTTC,CANKFDGYLYEQYF
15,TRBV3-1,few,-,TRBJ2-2,TGTGCCAGCAGTGATCTAGTGCGGTACACCGGGGAGCTGTTTTTT,CASSDLVRYTGELFF
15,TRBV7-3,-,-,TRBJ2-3,TGTGCCAGCAGCTCCCAATTGGCGGGCACAGATACGCAGTATTTT,CASSSQLAGTDTQYF
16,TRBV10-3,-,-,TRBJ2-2,TGTGCCATCAGCCCACAGGGTCATTTGAACACCGGGGAGCTGTTTTTT,CAISPQGHLNTGELFF
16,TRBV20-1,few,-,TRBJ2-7,TGCAGTGCTAGCCCCTCCTCGGGAGCGGGTTTCTACGAGCAGTACTTC,CSASPSSGAGFYEQYF
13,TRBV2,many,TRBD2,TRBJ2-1,TGTGCCAGCAGACCGTTAGCGGGACCGGAGCAGTTCTTC,CASRPLAGPEQFF
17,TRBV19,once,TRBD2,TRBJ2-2,TGTGCCAGTAGTGTGGGAACTAGCGGGAAAGGAACCGGGGAGCTGTCTTTT,CASSVGTSGKGTGELSF
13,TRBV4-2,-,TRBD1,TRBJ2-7,TGTGCCAGCAGCCGAGACAGGGACTACGAGCAGTACTTC,CASSRDRDYEQYF
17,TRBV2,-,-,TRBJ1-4,TGTGCCAGCAGTCACAGCGGGTTGGGACGGTATAATGAAAAACTGTTTTTT,CASSHSGLGRYNEKLFF
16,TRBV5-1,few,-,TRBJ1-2,TGCGCCAGCAGCTTGGGGGTTCCGGTACTTAACTATGGCTACACCTTC,CASSLGVPVLNYGYTF
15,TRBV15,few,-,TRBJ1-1,TGTGCCACCAGCTTGGACAGACGAATGAACACTGAAGCTTTCTTT,CATSLDRRMNTEAFF
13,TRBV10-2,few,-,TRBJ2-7,TGCGCCAGCAGTGATGCGCTAGGTTACGAGCAGTACTTC,CASSDALGYEQYF
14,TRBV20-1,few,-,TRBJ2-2,TGCAGTGCTGGATCGACAGGAGGCACCGGGGAGCTGTTTTTT,CSAGSTGGTGELFF
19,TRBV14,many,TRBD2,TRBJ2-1,TGTGCCAGCAGCCTGTACCTCCGGACTAGCGTCCGTCAGGGCAATGAGCAGTTCTTC,CASSLYLRTSVRQGNEQFF
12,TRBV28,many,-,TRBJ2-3,TGTGCCAGCAGTTTTCGACCAGATACGCAGTATTTT,CASSFRPDTQYF
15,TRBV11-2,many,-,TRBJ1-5,TGTGCCAGCAGCTTAGATCAGAGAGGGAGTCAGCCCCAGCATTTT,CASSLDQRGSQPQHF
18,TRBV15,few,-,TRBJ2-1,TGTGCCACCAGCAGAGAACCTCCGGGGGCTGGACCCTACAATGAGCAGTTCTTC,CATSREPPGAGPYNEQFF
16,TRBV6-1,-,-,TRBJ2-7,TGTGCCAGCAGCCCAAGAAATAGCGGAGTATTCTACGAGCAGTACTTC,CASSPRNSGVFYEQYF
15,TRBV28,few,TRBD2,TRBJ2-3,TGTGCCAGCAGTGAACTAGCGGCCGAACGAGATACGCAGTATTTT,CASSELAAERDTQYF
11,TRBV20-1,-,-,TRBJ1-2,TGCAGTGCTATCCCGACTCAAGGCTACACCTTC,CSAIPTQGYTF
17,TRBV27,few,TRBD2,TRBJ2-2,TGTGCCAGCACCTCCGGGACTAGCGGGACGAACACCGGGGAGCTGTTTTTT,CASTSGTSGTNTGELFF
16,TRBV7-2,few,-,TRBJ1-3,TGTGCCAGCAGTCCCGGGGCTGGGACGGCCGGAAACACCATATATTTT,CASSPGAGTAGNTIYF